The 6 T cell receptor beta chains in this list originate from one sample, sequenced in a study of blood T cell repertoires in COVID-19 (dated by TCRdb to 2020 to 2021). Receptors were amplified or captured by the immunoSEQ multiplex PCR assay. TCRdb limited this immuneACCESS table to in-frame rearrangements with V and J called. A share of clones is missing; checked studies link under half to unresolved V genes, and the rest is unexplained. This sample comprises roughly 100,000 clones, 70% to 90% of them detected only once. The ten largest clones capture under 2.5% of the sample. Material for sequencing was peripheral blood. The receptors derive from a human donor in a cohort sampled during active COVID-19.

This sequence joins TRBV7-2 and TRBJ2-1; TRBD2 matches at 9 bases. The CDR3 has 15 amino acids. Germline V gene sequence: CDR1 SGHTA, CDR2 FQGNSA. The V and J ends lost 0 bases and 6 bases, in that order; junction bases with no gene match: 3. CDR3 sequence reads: CASSLARGGVNEQFF. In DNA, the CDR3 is TGTGCCAGCAGCTTAGCCCGCGGGGGGGTCAATGAGCAGTTCTTC.

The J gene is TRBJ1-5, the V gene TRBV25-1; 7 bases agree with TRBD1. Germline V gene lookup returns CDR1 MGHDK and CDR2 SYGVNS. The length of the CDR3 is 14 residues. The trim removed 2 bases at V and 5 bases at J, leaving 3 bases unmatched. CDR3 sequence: CASSEGTAYQPQHF. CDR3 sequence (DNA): TGTGCCAGCAGTGAAGGGACAGCATATCAGCCCCAGCATTTT.

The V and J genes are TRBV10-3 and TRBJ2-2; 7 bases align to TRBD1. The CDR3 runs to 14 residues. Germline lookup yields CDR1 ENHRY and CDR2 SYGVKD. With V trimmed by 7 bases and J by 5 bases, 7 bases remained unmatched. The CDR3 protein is CAITKGAGTGELFF. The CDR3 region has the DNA TGTGCCATCACTAAGGGGGCAGGGACCGGGGAGCTGTTTTTT.

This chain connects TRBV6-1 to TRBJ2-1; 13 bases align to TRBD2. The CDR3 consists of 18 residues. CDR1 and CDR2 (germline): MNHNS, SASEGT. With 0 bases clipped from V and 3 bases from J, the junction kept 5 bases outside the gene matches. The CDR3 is CASSEAGGLAGYYNEQFF. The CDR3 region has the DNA TGTGCCAGCAGTGAAGCGGGGGGACTAGCGGGATACTACAATGAGCAGTTCTTC.

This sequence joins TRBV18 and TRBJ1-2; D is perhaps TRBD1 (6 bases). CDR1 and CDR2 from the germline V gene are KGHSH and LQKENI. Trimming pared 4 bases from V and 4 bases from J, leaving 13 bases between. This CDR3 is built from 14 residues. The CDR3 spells CASSLPGTTYGYTF. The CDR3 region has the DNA TGTGCCAGCTCACTACCCGGGACAACCTATGGCTACACCTTC.

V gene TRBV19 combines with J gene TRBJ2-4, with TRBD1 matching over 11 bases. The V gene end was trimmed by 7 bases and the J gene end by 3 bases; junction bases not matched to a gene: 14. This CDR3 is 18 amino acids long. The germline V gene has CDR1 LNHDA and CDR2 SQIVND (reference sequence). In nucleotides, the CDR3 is TGTGCCAGTAACTCGCTGACCGGGACAGGGGGGGACAAAAACATTCAGTACTTC. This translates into CASNSLTGTGGDKNIQYF.